Each of the 25 T cell receptor beta chains below was sequenced from the same sample in a study of blood T cells in healthy people across ages. Combining a sample-barcoded 5' primer with a J-beta primer mix, a second PCR ran for roughly 6 to 11 cycles. TCRdb redid the calling of the 5' RACE reads with MiXCR, one entry per CDR3 protein. The sample consists of about 1.5 million distinct CDR3 sequences, 35% to 45% of them appearing once. The sequenced material came from blood. The origin of the receptors is a woman younger than 30 in good health.

The gene calls are TRBV29-1 and TRBJ2-5, with D perhaps TRBD1 or TRBD2 (5 bases each). V was trimmed by 7 bases and J by 4 bases, leaving 19 bases between them. The germline CDR1 and CDR2 sequences are SQVTM and ANQGSEA. This CDR3 is built from 14 residues. The CDR3 reads CSATGQPGRETQYF. As DNA, the CDR3 is TGCAGCGCAACAGGCCAACCAGGGAGAGAGACCCAGTACTTC.

The chain combines TRBV6-6 with TRBJ1-4; maybe TRBD1 (5 bases). V was trimmed by 4 bases and J by 5 bases, leaving 14 bases between them. This CDR3 has 15 residues. Germline V gene data show CDR1 as MNHNY and CDR2 as SVGAGI (reference sequence). CDR3 DNA: TGTGCCAGCAGTTTCTGGTCGGGGGAAAATGAAAAACTGTTTTTT. Translation gives CASSFWSGENEKLFF.

To note about this clonotype: A much bigger clone sits one base away, suggesting this may be a read error. The chain joins TRBV29-1 to TRBJ2-7; D might be TRBD2 (6 bases). Germline CDR1 and CDR2: SQVTM and ANQGSEA. With 1 base removed from V and 7 bases from J, the gap between germline ends came to 17 bases. CDR3 size: 14 residues. The CDR3 DNA follows: TGCAGCGTTGAAGGACTAGTCCTATACAATGAGCAGTACTTC. It encodes CSVEGLVLYNEQYF.

In its sample, this clonotype was seen a few times. CDR3 bases: TGTGCCAGCAGCGGTTGGGGGGCCACAGATACGCAGTATTTT. It translates to CASSGWGATDTQYF. The chain links TRBV12-3 or TRBV12-4 to TRBJ2-3; D possibly matches TRBD1 or TRBD2 (6 bases each). Trimming cost V 6 bases and J 2 bases, with 12 bases left between them. The CDR3 spans 14 residues.

This clonotype turned up a few times. The chain recombines TRBV4-2 with TRBJ1-2; D remains ambiguous. Germline lookup yields CDR1 LGHNA and CDR2 YNFKEQ. The CDR3 contains 14 residues. V was trimmed by 0 bases and J by 8 bases, leaving 13 bases between them. In nucleotides, the CDR3 is TGTGCCAGCAGCCAAGATCGAGCGCGCGAGGGCTACACCTTC. This sequence encodes CASSQDRAREGYTF.

This chain connects TRBV10-3 to TRBJ2-5; TRBD2 aligns across 9 bases. Germline V gene lookup returns CDR1 ENHRY and CDR2 SYGVKD. Germline trimming cut 1 base from V and 11 bases from J; bases unmatched to any gene: 20. The CDR3 runs 18 residues. The CDR3 spells CAISEWQGVAGDIGEQYF. The CDR3 coding sequence is TGTGCCATCAGTGAGTGGCAGGGGGTAGCGGGAGACATCGGTGAGCAGTACTTC.

A few counts support this clonotype. The J gene is TRBJ1-2, the V gene TRBV20-1; no clear D. Germline CDR1 reads DFQATT; CDR2 reads SNEGSKA (reference sequence). The CDR3 runs to 12 residues. Trimming cost V 6 bases and J 3 bases, with 11 bases left between them. Written as DNA, the CDR3 is TGCAGTGCAGGCAGAACCTACTATGGCTACACCTTC. Translation gives CSAGRTYYGYTF.

The V gene is TRBV2, the J gene TRBJ2-7; no firm D call. This CDR3 spans 16 amino acids. From germline, CDR1 is SNHLY and CDR2 FYNNEI. V lost 4 bases, J lost 7 bases, and 23 bases lay in between. CDR3 DNA sequence: TGTGCCAGCAGTGTCCCGTCCGATAGTGTGTACAATGAGCAGTACTTC. Translation gives CASSVPSDSVYNEQYF.

The chain uses TRBV28 and TRBJ2-7; 7 bases map to TRBD1. V shed 5 bases, J shed 0 bases, and the junction held 7 bases outside the gene matches. CDR1 and CDR2 (germline): MDHEN, SYDVKM. CDR3 length: 15 residues. The CDR3 DNA reads TGTGCCAGCAGTCCCGGACAGGATGGCTCCTACGAGCAGTACTTC. Amino acid sequence: CASSPGQDGSYEQYF.

This chain connects TRBV20-1 to TRBJ2-1; D is unclear. This CDR3 comprises 12 residues. The ends were cut back, 1 base at V and 5 bases at J, with 6 bases in the middle. CDR1 and CDR2 (germline): DFQATT, SNEGSKA (reference sequence). This CDR3 reads CSARGRNNEQFF. As DNA, the CDR3 is TGCAGTGCTAGAGGTCGGAACAATGAGCAGTTCTTC.

This clonotype has more than one count but fewer than ten. The chain uses TRBV20-1 and TRBJ1-2; D not certain. V was pared by 2 bases and J by 5 bases, with 21 bases between. Germline V gene sequence: CDR1 DFQATT, CDR2 SNEGSKA (reference sequence). The CDR3 consists of 16 residues. The CDR3 protein is CSARIHLDPVSYGYTF. The CDR3 bases are TGCAGTGCTAGAATCCATCTGGACCCCGTGTCTTATGGCTACACCTTC.

The rearrangement links TRBV30 to TRBJ2-1, with 11 bases matching TRBD2. In germline, CDR1 is GTSNPN, CDR2 SVGIG (reference sequence). V trimming: 1 base; J trimming: 1 base; junction bases outside the gene matches: 3. CDR3 length: 16 residues. For the CDR3, the DNA is TGTGCCTGGAGTGCAAGACTAGCGGGGTCCTACAATGAGCAGTTCTTC. Translated, it gives CAWSARLAGSYNEQFF.

This clonotype was counted ten times or more. V gene TRBV7-2 combines with J gene TRBJ2-3, with 9 bases fitting TRBD1. This CDR3 comprises 17 residues. Germline-derived CDR1 and CDR2 are SGHTA and FQGNSA. The J segment lost 4 bases and the V segment lost 2 bases, leaving 10 bases of the junction unmatched. The CDR3 DNA reads TGTGCCAGCAGCTTAACCCTAACAGGGGGCAAGTCAGATACGCAGTATTTT. Its translation is CASSLTLTGGKSDTQYF.

The chain couples TRBV10-3 to TRBJ1-2; D uncertain. The V gene's germline CDR1 is ENHRY and CDR2 SYGVKD. V was clipped by 10 bases and J by 0 bases, with 12 bases between them. The CDR3 extends over 13 amino acids. The CDR3 sequence is CATQGTPNYGYTF. In DNA form, the CDR3 reads TGTGCCACCCAAGGAACCCCTAACTATGGCTACACCTTC.

This clonotype was seen more than once but under ten times. V usage is TRBV11-2 and J usage is TRBJ2-1, with D perhaps TRBD1 or TRBD2 (7 bases each). This CDR3 has 14 amino acids. With 4 bases removed from V and 6 bases from J, the gap between germline ends came to 13 bases. The germline CDR1 and CDR2 sequences are SGHAT and FQNNGV. CDR3 in DNA: TGTGCCAGCAGCTCGCTCAGGGGGGGCAATGAGCAGTTCTTC. Translating it yields CASSSLRGGNEQFF.

The chain combines TRBV12-3 or TRBV12-4 with TRBJ2-1, with D unresolved. V lost 1 base to trimming and J lost 12 bases, with 10 bases between them. This CDR3 contains 12 residues. CDR3 nucleotides: TGTGCCAGCAGTTTAGGAACCCGACCGCAGTTCTTC. Translation gives CASSLGTRPQFF.

In the case of this clonotype: This may be a read error: a much more frequent sequence differs by one nucleotide. This chain joins TRBV10-2 and TRBJ1-5; D not certain. This CDR3 has 13 residues. The germline V gene has CDR1 WSHSY and CDR2 SAAADI. CDR3 in amino acids: CASSAQFNQPRHF. The CDR3 DNA sequence: TGCGCCAGCAGTGCACAGTTCAATCAGCCCCGGCATTTT.

This clonotype was seen a handful of times. The CDR3: CSALSRSTDTQYF. The CDR3, as DNA: TGCAGTGCTTTGTCGAGGAGTACAGATACGCAGTATTTT. V usage is TRBV20-1 and J usage is TRBJ2-3; D remains ambiguous. Looked up from germline, CDR1 is DFQATT and CDR2 is SNEGSKA (reference sequence). CDR3 size: 13 residues. V shed 5 bases and J shed 3 bases, with 12 bases lying between them.

V is TRBV28 and J is TRBJ1-3, with a tentative D call TRBD1 (5 bases). The germline V gene has CDR1 MDHEN and CDR2 SYDVKM. This CDR3 spans 15 amino acids. Trimming stripped 8 bases from V and 0 bases from J, with 14 bases between. The CDR3 loop is CASVAGGVSGNTIYF. The CDR3, as DNA: TGTGCCAGCGTCGCCGGGGGGGTCTCTGGAAACACCATATATTTT.

The sample holds a few counts of this clonotype. The J gene is TRBJ1-2, the V gene TRBV27, with D perhaps matching TRBD1 (5 bases). CDR3 length equals 14 residues. Germline CDR1 and CDR2: MNHEY and SMNVEV (reference sequence). V was pared by 0 bases and J by 5 bases, with 10 bases between. CDR3 protein: CASSLSPGWYGYTF. CDR3 nucleotides: TGTGCCAGCAGTTTATCGCCAGGGTGGTATGGCTACACCTTC.

The rearrangement uses TRBV7-9 and TRBJ1-1; the match to TRBD1 covers 7 bases. This CDR3 spans 16 amino acids. J gave up 6 bases and V 1 base, and 11 bases lay outside the gene matches. The germline V gene encodes CDR1 SEHNR and CDR2 FQNEAQ (reference sequence). CDR3 sequence (DNA): TGTGCCAGCAGCTTAGGTTGGGGCAGAGGGGGCTCTGAAGCTTTCTTT. As protein: CASSLGWGRGGSEAFF.

This chain joins TRBV14 and TRBJ2-3, with TRBD2 matching over 12 bases. The CDR3 loop spans 17 amino acids. Germline V gene sequence: CDR1 SGHDN, CDR2 FVKESK. Unmatched junction bases numbered 5, after V lost 4 bases and J lost 0 bases. CDR3: CASSRSGTSGSTDTQYF. The CDR3 DNA reads TGTGCCAGCAGCCGGTCCGGGACTAGCGGGAGCACAGATACGCAGTATTTT.

In this sample, this clonotype turned up a few times. V usage is TRBV20-1 and J usage is TRBJ1-2; 11 bases line up with TRBD1. There are 15 residues in the CDR3. V shed 5 bases and J 4 bases; nucleotides not matched to a gene: 9. The germline V gene encodes CDR1 DFQATT and CDR2 SNEGSKA (reference sequence). CDR3 region: CSAFLGTGGGYGYTF. CDR3 coding DNA: TGCAGTGCTTTCCTCGGGACAGGGGGAGGCTATGGCTACACCTTC.

This clonotype has more than one count but fewer than ten. The gene calls are TRBV29-1 and TRBJ2-3; tentatively, D is TRBD2 (7 bases). Germline CDR1 and CDR2: SQVTM and ANQGSEA. This CDR3 is built from 14 residues. V was clipped by 7 bases and J by 5 bases, with 19 bases between them. The chain's CDR3 is CSASFGGAGDTQYF. Written as DNA, the CDR3 is TGCAGCGCCTCGTTTGGGGGGGCGGGAGATACGCAGTATTTT.

This clonotype was detected a few times. The rearrangement joins TRBV7-3 to TRBJ2-1; D is undetermined. Germline CDR1 is SGHTA and CDR2 is FQGTGA. The CDR3 is made up of 17 amino acids. Trimming took 4 bases from V and 0 from J, leaving 16 bases between them. The CDR3 reads CASSSEMAGVSYNEQFF. The CDR3 nucleotides are TGTGCCAGCAGCTCGGAAATGGCAGGTGTCTCCTACAATGAGCAGTTCTTC.